This note documents a single TCR beta chain sequence. The sample comes from a study of shared T cell receptors in the human thymus. Here immunoSEQ multiplex PCR was the method, and the copy in TCRdb shows in-frame clones only, minus some. The table has hundreds of thousands of clones, 88% seen once. These same records also appear under a second study, on human thymus T cells. That work states: Donor material was obtained from healthy Finnish infants undergoing corrective surgery for congenital heart defects. The thymus tissue came from resections taken during corrective heart surgery. Across thymic and blood repertoires, the usage of V and J genes appeared to be biased. Related work found strong thymic repertoire overlap between unrelated individuals.

Sequencing input: thymocytes. The source is a boy in the first two years of life with a congenital heart defect.

This CDR3 reads CASSEQGRQPQHF. CDR3 in DNA: TGTGCCAGCAGCGAACAGGGGCGTCAGCCCCAGCATTTT. V and J are TRBV7-8 and TRBJ1-5; TRBD1 agrees at 7 bases. The germline CDR1 and CDR2 sequences are SGHVS and FQNEAQ. The CDR3 is 13 amino acids. Trimming removed 5 bases from V and 6 bases from J; junction bases left unmatched: 4.